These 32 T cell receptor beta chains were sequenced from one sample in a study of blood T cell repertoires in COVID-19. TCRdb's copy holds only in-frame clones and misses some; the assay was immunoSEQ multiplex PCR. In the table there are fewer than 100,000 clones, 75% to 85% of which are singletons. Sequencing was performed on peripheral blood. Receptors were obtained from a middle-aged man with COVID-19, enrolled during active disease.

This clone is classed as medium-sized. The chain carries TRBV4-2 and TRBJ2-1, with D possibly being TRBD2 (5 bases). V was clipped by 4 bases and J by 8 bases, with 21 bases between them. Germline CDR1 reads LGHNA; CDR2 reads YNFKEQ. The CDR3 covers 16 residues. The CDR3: CASSPKEGPYFDEQFF. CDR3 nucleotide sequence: TGTGCCAGCAGCCCTAAAGAGGGCCCATATTTCGATGAGCAGTTCTTC.

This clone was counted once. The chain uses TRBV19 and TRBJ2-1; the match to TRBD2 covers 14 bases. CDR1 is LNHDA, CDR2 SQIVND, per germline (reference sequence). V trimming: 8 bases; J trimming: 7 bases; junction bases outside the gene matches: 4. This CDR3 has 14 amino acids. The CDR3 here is CASAGTSGSNEQFF. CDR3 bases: TGTGCCAGTGCTGGGACTAGCGGGAGTAATGAGCAGTTCTTC.

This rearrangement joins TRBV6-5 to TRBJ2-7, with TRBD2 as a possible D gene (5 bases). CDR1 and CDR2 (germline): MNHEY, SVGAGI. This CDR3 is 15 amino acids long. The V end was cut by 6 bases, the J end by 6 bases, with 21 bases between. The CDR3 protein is CASSAHQAGGAEQYF. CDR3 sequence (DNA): TGTGCCAGCAGCGCCCACCAGGCAGGAGGTGCCGAGCAGTACTTC.

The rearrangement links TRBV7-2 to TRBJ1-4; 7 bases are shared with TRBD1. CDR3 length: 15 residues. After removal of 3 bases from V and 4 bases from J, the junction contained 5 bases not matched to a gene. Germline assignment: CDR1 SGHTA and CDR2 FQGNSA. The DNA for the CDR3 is TGTGCCAGCAGCTTGTTAGGGGACAGTAATGAAAAACTGTTTTTT. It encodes CASSLLGDSNEKLFF.

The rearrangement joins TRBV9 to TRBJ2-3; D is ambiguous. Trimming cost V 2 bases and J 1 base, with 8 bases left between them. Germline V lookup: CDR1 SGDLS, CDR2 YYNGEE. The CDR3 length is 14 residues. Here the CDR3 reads CASSVLGGTDTQYF. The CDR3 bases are TGTGCCAGCAGCGTCCTTGGAGGCACAGATACGCAGTATTTT. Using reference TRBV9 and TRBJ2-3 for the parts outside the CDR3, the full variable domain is DSGVTQTPKHLITATGQRVTLRCSPRSGDLSVYWYQQSLDQGLQFLIQYYNGEERAKGNILERFSAQQFPDLHSELNLSSLELGDSALYFCASSVLGGTDTQYFGPGTRLTVL.

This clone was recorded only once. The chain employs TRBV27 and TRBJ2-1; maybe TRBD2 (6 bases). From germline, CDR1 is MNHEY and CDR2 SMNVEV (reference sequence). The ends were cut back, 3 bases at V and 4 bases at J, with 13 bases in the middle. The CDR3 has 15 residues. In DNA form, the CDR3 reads TGTGCCAGCAGTTTTTCAACTAGCTCTTACAATGAGCAGTTCTTC. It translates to CASSFSTSSYNEQFF.

The CDR3 is CASSETGGEANQPQHF. In DNA, the CDR3 is TGTGCCAGCAGTGAGACAGGGGGCGAGGCCAATCAGCCCCAGCATTTT. The J gene is TRBJ1-5, the V gene TRBV28, with 10 bases that match TRBD1. The CDR3 consists of 16 residues. V lost 5 bases, J lost 3 bases, and 7 bases stayed unmatched. CDR1 is MDHEN, CDR2 SYDVKM, per germline. Variable domain in full (rest from reference TRBV28 and TRBJ1-5): DVKVTQSSRYLVKRTGEKVFLECVQDMDHENMFWYRQDPGLGLRLIYFSYDVKMKEKGDIPEGYSVSREKKERFSLILESASTNQTSMYLCASSETGGEANQPQHFGDGTRLSIL.

The CDR3 loop reads CASSFDRVGEQYF. The CDR3 nucleotides read TGTGCCAGCAGCTTCGACAGGGTGGGCGAGCAGTACTTC. V and J are TRBV7-9 and TRBJ2-7; 7 bases line up with TRBD1. V gave up 3 bases and J gave up 6 bases; unmatched junction bases: 5. CDR1 is SEHNR and CDR2 is FQNEAQ in the germline V gene (reference sequence). The CDR3 loop spans 13 amino acids.

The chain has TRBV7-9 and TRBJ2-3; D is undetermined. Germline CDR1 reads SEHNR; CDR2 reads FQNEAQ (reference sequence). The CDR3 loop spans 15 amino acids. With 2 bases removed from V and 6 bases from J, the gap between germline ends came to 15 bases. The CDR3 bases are TGTGCCAGCAGCTTATACCGTCAGTCGGAGGATACGCAGTATTTT. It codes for CASSLYRQSEDTQYF.

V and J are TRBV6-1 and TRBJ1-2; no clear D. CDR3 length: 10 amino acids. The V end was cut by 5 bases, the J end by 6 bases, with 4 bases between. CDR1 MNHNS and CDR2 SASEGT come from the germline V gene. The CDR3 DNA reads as TGTGCCAGCAGTCGGGATGGCTACACCTTC. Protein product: CASSRDGYTF.

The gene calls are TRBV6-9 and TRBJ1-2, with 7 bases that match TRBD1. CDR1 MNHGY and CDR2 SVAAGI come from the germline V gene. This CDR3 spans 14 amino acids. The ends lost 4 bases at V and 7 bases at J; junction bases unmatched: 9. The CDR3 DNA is TGTGCCAGCAGTTTCCCGGGACAGCGGTTTGGCTACACCTTC. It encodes CASSFPGQRFGYTF.

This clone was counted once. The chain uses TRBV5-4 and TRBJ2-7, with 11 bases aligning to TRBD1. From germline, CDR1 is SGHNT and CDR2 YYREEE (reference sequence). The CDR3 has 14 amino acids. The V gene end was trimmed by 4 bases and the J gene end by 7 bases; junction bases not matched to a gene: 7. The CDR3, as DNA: TGTGCCAGCAGCGCCGGACAGGGGGCTCGAGAGCAGTACTTC. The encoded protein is CASSAGQGAREQYF.

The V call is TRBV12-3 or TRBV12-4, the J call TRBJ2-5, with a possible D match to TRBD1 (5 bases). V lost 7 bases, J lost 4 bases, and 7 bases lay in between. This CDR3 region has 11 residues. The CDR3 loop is CASTGLETQYF. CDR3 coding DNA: TGTGCCAGCACAGGGTTAGAGACCCAGTACTTC.

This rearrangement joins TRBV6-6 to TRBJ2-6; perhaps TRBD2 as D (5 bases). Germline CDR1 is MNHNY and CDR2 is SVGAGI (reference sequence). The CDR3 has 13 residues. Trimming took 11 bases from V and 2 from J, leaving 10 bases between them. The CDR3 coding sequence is TGTGCCTATTGGAGGACTGGGGCCAACGTCCTGACTTTC. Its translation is CAYWRTGANVLTF.

CDR3 residues: CASSYPGGQTEAFF. The CDR3 nucleotides are TGTGCCAGCAGTTATCCGGGGGGACAAACTGAAGCTTTCTTT. V gene TRBV6-5 combines with J gene TRBJ1-1; D perhaps matches TRBD1 (6 bases). The CDR3 totals 14 residues. V was clipped by 3 bases and J by 5 bases, with 13 bases between them. CDR1 is MNHEY, CDR2 SVGAGI, per germline.

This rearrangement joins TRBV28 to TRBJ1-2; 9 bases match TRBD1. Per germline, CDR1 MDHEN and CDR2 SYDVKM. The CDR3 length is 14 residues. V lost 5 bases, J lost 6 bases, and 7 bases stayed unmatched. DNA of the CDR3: TGTGCCAGCAGTCGCGGGGACAGGGCCAATGGCTACACCTTC. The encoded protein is CASSRGDRANGYTF.

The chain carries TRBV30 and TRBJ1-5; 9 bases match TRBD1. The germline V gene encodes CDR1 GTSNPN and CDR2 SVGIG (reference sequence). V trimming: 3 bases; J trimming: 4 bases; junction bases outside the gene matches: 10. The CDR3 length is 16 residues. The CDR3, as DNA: TGTGCCTGGAGGAACCCCGGGACAGGGCTAAATCAGCCCCAGCATTTT. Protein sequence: CAWRNPGTGLNQPQHF.

Here the CDR3 reads CASKYWTGENTEAFF. The CDR3 region has the DNA TGTGCCAGCAAGTACTGGACAGGAGAGAACACTGAAGCTTTCTTT. The V call is TRBV2, the J call TRBJ1-1; 7 bases fit TRBD1. The CDR3 consists of 15 residues. The trim removed 7 bases at V and 1 base at J, leaving 9 bases unmatched. CDR1 is SNHLY and CDR2 is FYNNEI in the germline V gene.

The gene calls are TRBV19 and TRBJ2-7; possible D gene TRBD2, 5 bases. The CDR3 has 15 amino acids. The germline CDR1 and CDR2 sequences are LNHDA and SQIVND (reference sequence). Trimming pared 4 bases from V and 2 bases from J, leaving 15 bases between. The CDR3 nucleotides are TGTGCCAGTAGTAAGCCCGGGGTAGGCACCTACGAGCAGTACTTC. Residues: CASSKPGVGTYEQYF. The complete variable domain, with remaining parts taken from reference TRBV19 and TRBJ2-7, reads DGGITQSPKYLFRKEGQNVTLSCEQNLNHDAMYWYRQDPGQGLRLIYYSQIVNDFQKGDIAEGYSVSREKKESFPLTVTSAQKNPTAFYLCASSKPGVGTYEQYFGPGTRLTVT.

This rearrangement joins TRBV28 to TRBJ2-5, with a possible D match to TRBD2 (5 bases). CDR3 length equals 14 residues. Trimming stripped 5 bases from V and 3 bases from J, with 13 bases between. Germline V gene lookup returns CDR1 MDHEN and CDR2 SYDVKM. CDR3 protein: CASSRLRGKETQYF. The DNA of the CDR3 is TGTGCCAGCAGTCGCCTCAGAGGGAAAGAGACCCAGTACTTC. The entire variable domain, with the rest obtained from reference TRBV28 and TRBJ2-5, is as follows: DVKVTQSSRYLVKRTGEKVFLECVQDMDHENMFWYRQDPGLGLRLIYFSYDVKMKEKGDIPEGYSVSREKKERFSLILESASTNQTSMYLCASSRLRGKETQYFGPGTRLLVL.

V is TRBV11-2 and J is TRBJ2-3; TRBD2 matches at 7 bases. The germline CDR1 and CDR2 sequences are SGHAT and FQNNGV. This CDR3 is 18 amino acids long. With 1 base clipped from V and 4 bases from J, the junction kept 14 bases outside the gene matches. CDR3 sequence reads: CASSLVGGAGVGADTQYF. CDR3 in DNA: TGTGCCAGCAGCTTAGTTGGCGGGGCGGGAGTTGGAGCAGATACGCAGTATTTT. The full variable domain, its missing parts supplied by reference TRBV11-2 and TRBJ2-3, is EAGVAQSPRYKIIEKRQSVAFWCNPISGHATLYWYQQILGQGPKLLIQFQNNGVVDDSQLPKDRFSAERLKGVDSTLKIQPAKLEDSAVYLCASSLVGGAGVGADTQYFGPGTRLTVL.

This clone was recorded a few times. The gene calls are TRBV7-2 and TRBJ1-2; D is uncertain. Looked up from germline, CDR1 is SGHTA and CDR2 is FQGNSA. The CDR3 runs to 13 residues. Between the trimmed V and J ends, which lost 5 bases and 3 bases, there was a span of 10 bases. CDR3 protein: CASSPRQHYGYTF. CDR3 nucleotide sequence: TGTGCCAGCAGCCCCAGACAACACTATGGCTACACCTTC.

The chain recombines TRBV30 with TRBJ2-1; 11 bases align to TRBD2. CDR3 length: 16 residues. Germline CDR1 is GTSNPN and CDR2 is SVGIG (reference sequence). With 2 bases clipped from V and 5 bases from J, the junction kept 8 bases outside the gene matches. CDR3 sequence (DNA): TGTGCCTGGAGTAAAACTAGCGGGAGAATGGACAATGAGCAGTTCTTC. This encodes CAWSKTSGRMDNEQFF.

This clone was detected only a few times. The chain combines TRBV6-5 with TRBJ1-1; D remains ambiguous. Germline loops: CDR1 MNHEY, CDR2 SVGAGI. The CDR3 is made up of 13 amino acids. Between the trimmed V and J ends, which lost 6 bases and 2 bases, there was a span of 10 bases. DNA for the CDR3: TGTGCCAGCAGCCGTCTTCTAAACACTGAAGCTTTCTTT. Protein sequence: CASSRLLNTEAFF.

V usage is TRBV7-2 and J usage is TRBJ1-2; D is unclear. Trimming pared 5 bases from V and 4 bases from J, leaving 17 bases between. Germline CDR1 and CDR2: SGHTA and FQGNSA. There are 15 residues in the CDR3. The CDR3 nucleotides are TGTGCCAGCAGCCCGGGTGCCCTTGGAGGCTATGGCTACACCTTC. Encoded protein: CASSPGALGGYGYTF.

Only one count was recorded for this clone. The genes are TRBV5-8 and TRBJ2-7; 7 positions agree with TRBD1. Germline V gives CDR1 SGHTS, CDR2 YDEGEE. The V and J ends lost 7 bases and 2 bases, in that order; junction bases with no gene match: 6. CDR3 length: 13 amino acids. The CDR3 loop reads CASHTGATYEQYF. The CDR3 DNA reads TGTGCCAGCCATACAGGGGCCACCTACGAGCAGTACTTC.

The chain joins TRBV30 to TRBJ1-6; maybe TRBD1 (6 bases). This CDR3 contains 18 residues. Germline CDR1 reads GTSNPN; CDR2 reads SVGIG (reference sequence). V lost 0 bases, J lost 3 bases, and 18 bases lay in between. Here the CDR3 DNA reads TGTGCCTGGAGTGTAATGGACAGTCGCCTTATCTATAATTCACCCCTCCACTTT. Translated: CAWSVMDSRLIYNSPLHF.

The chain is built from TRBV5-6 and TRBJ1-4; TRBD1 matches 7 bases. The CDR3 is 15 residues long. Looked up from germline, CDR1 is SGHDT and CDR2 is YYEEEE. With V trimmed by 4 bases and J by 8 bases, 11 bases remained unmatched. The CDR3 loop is CASSPVTGSGEKLFF. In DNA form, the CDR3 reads TGTGCCAGCAGCCCAGTGACAGGGTCAGGAGAAAAACTGTTTTTT.

CDR3 in amino acids: CASSVAGGYYNEQFF. The CDR3, as DNA: TGTGCCAGCAGCGTAGCTGGCGGATACTACAATGAGCAGTTCTTC. This chain links TRBV9 with TRBJ2-1; no reliable D call. Deletions cut 0 bases from V and 3 bases from J, with 10 bases between. This CDR3 contains 15 residues. Germline V CDR1 and CDR2: SGDLS, YYNGEE.

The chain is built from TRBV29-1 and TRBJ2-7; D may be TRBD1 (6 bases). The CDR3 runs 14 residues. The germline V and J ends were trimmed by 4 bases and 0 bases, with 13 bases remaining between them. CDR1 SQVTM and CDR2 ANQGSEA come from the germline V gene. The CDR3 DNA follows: TGCAGCGTTGCGGGGACACTGAGCTCCTACGAGCAGTACTTC. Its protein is CSVAGTLSSYEQYF.

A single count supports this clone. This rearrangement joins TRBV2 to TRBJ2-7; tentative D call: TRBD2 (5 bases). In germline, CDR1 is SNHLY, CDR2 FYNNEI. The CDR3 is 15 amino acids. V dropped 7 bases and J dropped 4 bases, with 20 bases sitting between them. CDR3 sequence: CASTPGGSLLYEQYF. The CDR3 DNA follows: TGTGCCAGCACCCCAGGTGGGAGCCTTCTATACGAGCAGTACTTC.

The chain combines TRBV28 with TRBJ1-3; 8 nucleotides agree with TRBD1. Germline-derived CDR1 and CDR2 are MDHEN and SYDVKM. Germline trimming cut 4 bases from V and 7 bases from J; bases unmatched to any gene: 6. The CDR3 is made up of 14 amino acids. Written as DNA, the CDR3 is TGTGCCAGCAGTTCCCTCAGGGGGCGGAACACCATATATTTT. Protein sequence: CASSSLRGRNTIYF.